This entry lists 3 T cell receptor beta chains sequenced from one sample in a study of blood T cell repertoires in COVID-19. Repertoires were generated with immunoSEQ multiplex PCR, while TCRdb's copy carries only in-frame clones and drops some. The sample consists of about 15,000 clones, approximately 85% of them appearing once. Sequencing was done on a sample of peripheral blood. The source is a man between 65 and 85 years old in a cohort sampled during active COVID-19.

The chain uses TRBV4-2 and TRBJ2-1; 16 bases agree with TRBD2. V gave up 0 bases and J gave up 6 bases; unmatched junction bases: 8. The CDR3 has 19 amino acids. Germline V gene data show CDR1 as LGHNA and CDR2 as YNFKEQ. CDR3 residues: CASSQESGTSGRALNEQFF. Written as DNA, the CDR3 is TGTGCCAGCAGCCAAGAAAGCGGGACTAGCGGGAGGGCCCTCAATGAGCAGTTCTTC.

This sequence joins TRBV5-4 and TRBJ1-1; unclear D gene. Between the trimmed V and J ends, which lost 6 bases and 0 bases, there was a span of 18 bases. This CDR3 comprises 16 residues. The germline gives CDR1 SGHNT, CDR2 YYREEE (reference sequence). The CDR3 region is CASNTDPGSMNTEAFF. CDR3 nucleotides: TGTGCCAGCAATACCGATCCGGGGTCCATGAACACTGAAGCTTTCTTT.

CDR3 nucleotides: TGTGCCAGCAGGCCCCAGGGAAAAAATTCACCCCTCCACTTT. Translating it yields CASRPQGKNSPLHF. The chain joins TRBV11-2 to TRBJ1-6; D might be TRBD1 (5 bases). The CDR3 totals 14 residues. The V end was cut by 6 bases, the J end by 7 bases, with 13 bases between. Germline V CDR1 and CDR2: SGHAT, FQNNGV.